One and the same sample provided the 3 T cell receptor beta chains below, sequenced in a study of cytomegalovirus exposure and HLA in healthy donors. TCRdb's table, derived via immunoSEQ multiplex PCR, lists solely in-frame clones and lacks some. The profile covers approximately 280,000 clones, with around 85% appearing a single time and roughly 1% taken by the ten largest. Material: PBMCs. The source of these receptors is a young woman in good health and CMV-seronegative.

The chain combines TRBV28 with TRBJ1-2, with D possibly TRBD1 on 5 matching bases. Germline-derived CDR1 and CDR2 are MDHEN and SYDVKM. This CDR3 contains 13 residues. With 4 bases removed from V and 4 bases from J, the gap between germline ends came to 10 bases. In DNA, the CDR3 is TGTGCCAGCAGTTCGCAGGGCCCCTATGGCTACACCTTC. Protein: CASSSQGPYGYTF.

CDR3 sequence: CASSLGTSGRIADTQYF. The CDR3 bases are TGCGCCAGCAGCCTCGGGACTAGCGGGAGAATAGCAGATACGCAGTATTTT. The chain uses TRBV4-1 and TRBJ2-3; 14 nucleotides align to TRBD2. CDR1 is MGHRA and CDR2 is YSYEKL in the germline V gene. CDR3 length: 17 amino acids. The V gene end was trimmed by 4 bases and the J gene end by 4 bases; junction bases not matched to a gene: 7.

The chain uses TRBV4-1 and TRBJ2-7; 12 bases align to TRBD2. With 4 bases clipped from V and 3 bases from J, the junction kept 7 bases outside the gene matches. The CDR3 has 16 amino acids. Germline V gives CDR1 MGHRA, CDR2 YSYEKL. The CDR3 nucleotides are TGCGCCAGCAGCCTCACTAGCGGGGGGTCGATCTACGAGCAGTACTTC. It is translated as CASSLTSGGSIYEQYF.